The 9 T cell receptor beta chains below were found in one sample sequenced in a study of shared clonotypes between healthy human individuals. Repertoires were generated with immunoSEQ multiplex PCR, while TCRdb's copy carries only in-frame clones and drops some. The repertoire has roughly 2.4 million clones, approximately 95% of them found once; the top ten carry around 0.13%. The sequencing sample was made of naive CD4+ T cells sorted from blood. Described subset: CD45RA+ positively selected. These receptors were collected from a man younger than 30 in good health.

The CDR3 DNA reads TGCGCCAGCAGCCAAGGTCCGCAGGGTGTAAAGCGAGCTGGAAACACCATATATTTT. This sequence encodes CASSQGPQGVKRAGNTIYF. The rearrangement joins TRBV4-1 to TRBJ1-3, with a tentative D call TRBD1 (5 bases). The ends were cut back, 1 base at V and 2 bases at J, with 21 bases in the middle. The length of the CDR3 is 19 residues. Germline values: CDR1 MGHRA, CDR2 YSYEKL.

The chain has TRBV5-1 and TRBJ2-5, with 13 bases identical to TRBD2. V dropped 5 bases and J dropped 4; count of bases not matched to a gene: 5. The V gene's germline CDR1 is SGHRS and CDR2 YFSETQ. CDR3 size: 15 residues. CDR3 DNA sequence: TGCGCCAGCAGTTCCACTAGCGGGAGGGGAGAGACCCAGTACTTC. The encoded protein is CASSSTSGRGETQYF.

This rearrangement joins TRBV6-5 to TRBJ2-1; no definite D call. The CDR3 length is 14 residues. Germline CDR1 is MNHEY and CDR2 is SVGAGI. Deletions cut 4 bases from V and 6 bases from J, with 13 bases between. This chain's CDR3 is CASSSITLGNEQFF. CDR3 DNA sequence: TGTGCCAGCAGTTCCATCACCCTCGGCAATGAGCAGTTCTTC.

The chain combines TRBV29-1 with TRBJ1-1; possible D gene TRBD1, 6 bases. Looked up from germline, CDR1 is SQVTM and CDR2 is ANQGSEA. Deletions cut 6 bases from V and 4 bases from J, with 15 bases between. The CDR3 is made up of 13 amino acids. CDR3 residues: CSVLQGVGTEAFF. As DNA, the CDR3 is TGCAGCGTCCTACAGGGCGTGGGCACTGAAGCTTTCTTT.

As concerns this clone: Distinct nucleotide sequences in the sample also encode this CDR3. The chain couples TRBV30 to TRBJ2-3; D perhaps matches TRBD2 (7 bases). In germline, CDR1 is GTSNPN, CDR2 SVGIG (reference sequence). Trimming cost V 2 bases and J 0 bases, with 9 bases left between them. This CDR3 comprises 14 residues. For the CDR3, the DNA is TGTGCCTGGAGTCGGGGGGCGAGCACAGATACGCAGTATTTT. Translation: CAWSRGASTDTQYF.

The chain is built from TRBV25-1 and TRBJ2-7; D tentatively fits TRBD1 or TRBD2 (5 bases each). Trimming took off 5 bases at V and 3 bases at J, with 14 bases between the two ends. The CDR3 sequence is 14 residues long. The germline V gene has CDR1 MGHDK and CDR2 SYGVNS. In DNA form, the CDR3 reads TGTGCCAGCAGTAAGCCGGGACCCCACTACGAGCAGTACTTC. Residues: CASSKPGPHYEQYF.

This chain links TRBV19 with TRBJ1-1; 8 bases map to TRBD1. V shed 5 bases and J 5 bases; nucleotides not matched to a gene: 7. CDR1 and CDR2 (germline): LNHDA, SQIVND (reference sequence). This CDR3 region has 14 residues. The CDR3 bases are TGTGCCAGTAGTCCGGACAGGGAAGGAACTGAAGCTTTCTTT. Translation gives CASSPDREGTEAFF.

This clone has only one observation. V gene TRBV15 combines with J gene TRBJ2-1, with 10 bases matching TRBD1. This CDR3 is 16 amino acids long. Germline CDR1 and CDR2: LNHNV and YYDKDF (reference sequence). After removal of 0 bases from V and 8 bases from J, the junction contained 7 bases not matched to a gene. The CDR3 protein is CATSRETGGVKDEQFF. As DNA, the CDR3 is TGTGCCACCAGCAGAGAGACAGGGGGCGTAAAGGATGAGCAGTTCTTC.

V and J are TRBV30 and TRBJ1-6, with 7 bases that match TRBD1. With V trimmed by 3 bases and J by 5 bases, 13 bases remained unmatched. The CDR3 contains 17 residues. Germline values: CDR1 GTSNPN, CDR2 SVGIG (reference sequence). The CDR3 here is CAWSFMKTGRDNSPLHF. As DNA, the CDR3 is TGTGCCTGGAGCTTTATGAAGACAGGGAGGGATAATTCACCCCTCCACTTT.